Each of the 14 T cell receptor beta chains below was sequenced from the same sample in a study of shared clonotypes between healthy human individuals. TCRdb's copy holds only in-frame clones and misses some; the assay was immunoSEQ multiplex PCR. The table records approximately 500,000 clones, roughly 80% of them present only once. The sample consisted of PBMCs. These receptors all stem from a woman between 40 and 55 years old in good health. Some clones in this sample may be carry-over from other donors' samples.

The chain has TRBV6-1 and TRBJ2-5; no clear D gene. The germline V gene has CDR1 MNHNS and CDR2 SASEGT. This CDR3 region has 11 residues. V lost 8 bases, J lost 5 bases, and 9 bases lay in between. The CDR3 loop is CASAQRETQYF. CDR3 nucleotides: TGTGCCAGCGCCCAAAGGGAGACCCAGTACTTC.

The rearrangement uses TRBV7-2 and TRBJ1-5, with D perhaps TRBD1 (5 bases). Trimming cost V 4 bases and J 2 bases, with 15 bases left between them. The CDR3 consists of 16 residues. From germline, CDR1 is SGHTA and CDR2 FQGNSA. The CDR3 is CASSYLGGGGNQPQHF. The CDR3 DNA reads TGTGCCAGCAGCTACCTTGGAGGAGGGGGCAATCAGCCCCAGCATTTT.

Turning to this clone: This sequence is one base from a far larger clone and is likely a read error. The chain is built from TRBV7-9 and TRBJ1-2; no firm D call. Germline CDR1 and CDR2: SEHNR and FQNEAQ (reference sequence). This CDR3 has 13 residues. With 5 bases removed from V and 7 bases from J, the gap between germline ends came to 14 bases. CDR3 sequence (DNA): TGTGCCAGCAGCGCCGATCTAGGTGGTGGCTACACCTTC. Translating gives CASSADLGGGYTF.

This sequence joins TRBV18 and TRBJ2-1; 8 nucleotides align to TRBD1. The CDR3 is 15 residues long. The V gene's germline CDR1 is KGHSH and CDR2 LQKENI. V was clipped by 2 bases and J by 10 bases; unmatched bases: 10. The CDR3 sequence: CASSPEAQGAGEQFF. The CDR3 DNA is TGTGCCAGCTCACCAGAGGCGCAGGGGGCAGGGGAGCAGTTCTTC.

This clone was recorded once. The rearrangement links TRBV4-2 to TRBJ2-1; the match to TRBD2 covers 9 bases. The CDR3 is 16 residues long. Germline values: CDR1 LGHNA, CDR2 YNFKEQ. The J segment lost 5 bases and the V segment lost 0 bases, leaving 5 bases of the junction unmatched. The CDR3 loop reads CASSQDSPSGNNEQFF. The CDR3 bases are TGTGCCAGCAGCCAAGATAGCCCTAGCGGGAACAATGAGCAGTTCTTC.

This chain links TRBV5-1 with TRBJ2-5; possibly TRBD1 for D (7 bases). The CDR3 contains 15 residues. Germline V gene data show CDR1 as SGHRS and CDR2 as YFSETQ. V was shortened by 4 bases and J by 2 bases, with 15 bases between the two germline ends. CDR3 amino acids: CASSVNGGQQETQYF. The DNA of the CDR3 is TGCGCCAGCAGCGTTAACGGGGGACAGCAAGAGACCCAGTACTTC.

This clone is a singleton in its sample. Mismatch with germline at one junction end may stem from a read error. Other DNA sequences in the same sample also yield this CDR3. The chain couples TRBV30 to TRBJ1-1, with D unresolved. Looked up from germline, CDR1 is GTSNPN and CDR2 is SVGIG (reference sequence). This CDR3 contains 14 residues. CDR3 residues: CAWSQDVGSTEAFF. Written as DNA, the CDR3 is TGCGCCTGGAGTCAGGACGTGGGGTCCACTGAAGCTTTCTTT.

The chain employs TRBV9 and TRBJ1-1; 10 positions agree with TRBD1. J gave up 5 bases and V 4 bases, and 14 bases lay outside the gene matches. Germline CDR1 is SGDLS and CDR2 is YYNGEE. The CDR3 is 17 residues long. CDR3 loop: CASSRSVTGGEGTEAFF. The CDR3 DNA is TGTGCCAGCAGCCGGTCTGTGACAGGGGGCGAGGGTACTGAAGCTTTCTTT.

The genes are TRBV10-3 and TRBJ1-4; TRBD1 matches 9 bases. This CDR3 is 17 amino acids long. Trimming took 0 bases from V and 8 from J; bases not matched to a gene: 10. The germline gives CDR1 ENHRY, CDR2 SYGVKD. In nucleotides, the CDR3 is TGTGCCATCAGTGAGTCGAGCCCAAGACAGGGGGACGAAAAACTGTTTTTT. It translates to CAISESSPRQGDEKLFF.

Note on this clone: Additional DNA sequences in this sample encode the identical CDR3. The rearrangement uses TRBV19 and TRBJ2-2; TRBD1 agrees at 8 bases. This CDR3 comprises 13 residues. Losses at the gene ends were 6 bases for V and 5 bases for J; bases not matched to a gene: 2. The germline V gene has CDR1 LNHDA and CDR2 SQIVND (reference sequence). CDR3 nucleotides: TGTGCCAGTAGAACAGGGGGAACCGGGGAGCTGTTTTTT. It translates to CASRTGGTGELFF.

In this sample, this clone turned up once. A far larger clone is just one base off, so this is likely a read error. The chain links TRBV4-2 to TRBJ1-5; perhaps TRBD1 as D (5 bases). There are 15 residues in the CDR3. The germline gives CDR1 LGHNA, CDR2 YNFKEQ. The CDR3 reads CASSQDSGSHQHQHF. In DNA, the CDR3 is TGTGCCAGCAGCCAAGATTCAGGGAGCCATCAGCACCAGCATTTT.

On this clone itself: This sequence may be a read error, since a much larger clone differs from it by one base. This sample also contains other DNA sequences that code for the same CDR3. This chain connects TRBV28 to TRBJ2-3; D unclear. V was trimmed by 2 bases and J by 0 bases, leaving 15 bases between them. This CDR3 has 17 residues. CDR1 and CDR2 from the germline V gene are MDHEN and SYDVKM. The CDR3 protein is CASSLGSKVISTDTQYF. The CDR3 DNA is TGTGCCAGCAGTTTAGGCAGCAAAGTCATTAGCACAGATACGCAGTATTTT.

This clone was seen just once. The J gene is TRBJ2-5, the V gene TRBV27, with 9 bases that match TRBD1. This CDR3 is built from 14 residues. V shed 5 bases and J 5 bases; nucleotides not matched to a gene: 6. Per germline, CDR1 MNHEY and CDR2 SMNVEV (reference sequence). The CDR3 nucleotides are TGTGCCAGCAGTGGACAGGGGCGGGTGGAGACCCAGTACTTC. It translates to CASSGQGRVETQYF.

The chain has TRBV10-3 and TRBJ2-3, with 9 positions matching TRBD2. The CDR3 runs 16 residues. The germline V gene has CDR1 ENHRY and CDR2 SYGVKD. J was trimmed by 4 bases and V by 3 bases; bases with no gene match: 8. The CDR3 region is CAISDTVAGVPDTQYF. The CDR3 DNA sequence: TGTGCCATCAGTGACACAGTAGCGGGAGTACCAGATACGCAGTATTTT.